The 26 T cell receptor beta chains listed next were all sequenced from one sample in a study of shared clonotypes between healthy human individuals. CD45RO-negative cells were positively selected for CCR7, leaving out terminally differentiated effector memory CD45RA+ cells. Only in-frame clones appear in the TCRdb table, and some are missing; sequencing was by immunoSEQ multiplex PCR. The table has about 580,000 clones, nearly 98% seen once. Sequences were obtained from naive CD8+ T cells sorted from blood. The receptors were gathered from a man aged 25-40 years in good health.

V usage is TRBV29-1 and J usage is TRBJ2-7, with unresolved D. Per germline, CDR1 SQVTM and CDR2 ANQGSEA. The CDR3 totals 15 residues. Trimming stripped 2 bases from V and 5 bases from J, with 19 bases between. The CDR3 DNA reads as TGCAGCGTTGAACGCCCCGGGCAGGCAATCCACGAGCAGTACTTC. Its translation is CSVERPGQAIHEQYF.

J is TRBJ2-7 and V is TRBV7-9, with TRBD1 matching over 8 bases. CDR1 and CDR2 from the germline V gene are SEHNR and FQNEAQ (reference sequence). This CDR3 is 16 amino acids long. V shed 1 base, J shed 3 bases, and the junction held 8 bases outside the gene matches. This CDR3 reads CASSLEGGQAHYEQYF. CDR3 DNA: TGTGCCAGCAGCTTAGAAGGGGGACAGGCTCACTACGAGCAGTACTTC. The variable domain in full, completed from reference TRBV7-9 and TRBJ2-7, reads DTGVSQNPRHKITKRGQNVTFRCDPISEHNRLYWYRQTLGQGPEFLTYFQNEAQLEKSRLLSDRFSAERPKGSFSTLEIQRTEQGDSAMYLCASSLEGGQAHYEQYFGPGTRLTVT.

The genes are TRBV7-9 and TRBJ2-2; 7 nucleotides agree with TRBD2. The CDR3 sequence is 17 residues long. In germline, CDR1 is SEHNR, CDR2 FQNEAQ (reference sequence). V gave up 5 bases and J gave up 4 bases; unmatched junction bases: 13. The CDR3 loop is CASSRPGTTLGTGELFF. For the CDR3, the DNA is TGTGCCAGCAGCCGACCCGGGACTACTCTAGGCACCGGGGAGCTGTTTTTT.

J is TRBJ2-7 and V is TRBV4-1; D unclear. This CDR3 has 15 residues. Trimming took off 1 base at V and 7 bases at J, with 17 bases between the two ends. The germline CDR1 and CDR2 sequences are MGHRA and YSYEKL. The CDR3 sequence is CASSQGSASPLEQYF. The CDR3 DNA reads TGCGCCAGCAGCCAAGGTTCGGCGAGCCCTCTGGAGCAGTACTTC.

The chain uses TRBV14 and TRBJ1-1; D call uncertain. The ends were cut back, 5 bases at V and 4 bases at J, with 14 bases in the middle. This CDR3 is built from 14 residues. Germline V CDR1 and CDR2: SGHDN, FVKESK. The CDR3 DNA follows: TGTGCCAGCAGCTTCTTTACGGGGTCCACTGAAGCTTTCTTT. This sequence encodes CASSFFTGSTEAFF.

The CDR3 is CASSLTDTQYF. DNA of the CDR3: TGTGCCAGCAGCCTGACAGATACGCAGTATTTT. The genes are TRBV14 and TRBJ2-3, with unresolved D. The CDR3 loop spans 11 amino acids. The germline CDR1 and CDR2 sequences are SGHDN and FVKESK. V was pared by 4 bases and J by 3 bases, with 2 bases between.

The genes are TRBV27 and TRBJ1-4, with D perhaps TRBD1 (6 bases). With 6 bases removed from V and 5 bases from J, the gap between germline ends came to 16 bases. The CDR3 is made up of 15 amino acids. Germline V gives CDR1 MNHEY, CDR2 SMNVEV (reference sequence). The CDR3 DNA is TGTGCCAGCAGGTCAGAACAGGGTGTAAATGAAAAACTGTTTTTT. Translation gives CASRSEQGVNEKLFF.

This chain connects TRBV4-3 to TRBJ2-7, with D possibly being TRBD1 (5 bases). CDR3 length: 14 residues. The germline V gene encodes CDR1 LGHNA and CDR2 YSLEER. Trimming left V 3 bases short and J 2 bases short, with 11 bases between. CDR3 sequence reads: CASSQTTEAYEQYF. CDR3 sequence (DNA): TGCGCCAGCAGCCAGACGACAGAGGCCTACGAGCAGTACTTC.

CDR3 amino acids: CASSLILAGGTGELFF. CDR3 DNA: TGTGCCAGCAGCTTAATTCTTGCGGGAGGCACCGGGGAGCTGTTTTTT. The rearrangement joins TRBV7-2 to TRBJ2-2; 8 bases are shared with TRBD2. Germline assignment: CDR1 SGHTA and CDR2 FQGNSA. CDR3 length: 16 residues. Trimming at V came to 2 bases and at J to 4 bases, leaving 6 bases not matched to a gene.

This rearrangement joins TRBV7-9 to TRBJ2-5, with TRBD2 matching 10 bases. Trimming cost V 4 bases and J 5 bases; bases outside gene matches: 10. There are 16 residues in the CDR3. Germline V CDR1 and CDR2: SEHNR, FQNEAQ (reference sequence). CDR3 DNA: TGTGCCAGCAGCTATGGGGCACTAGCGGGACGGGAGACCCAGTACTTC. Translating gives CASSYGALAGRETQYF.

The genes are TRBV7-3 and TRBJ1-4, with 8 bases lining up with TRBD1. With 4 bases clipped from V and 4 bases from J, the junction kept 5 bases outside the gene matches. Germline CDR1 SGHTA, CDR2 FQGTGA. The CDR3 has 15 amino acids. The CDR3 is CASSSSGGINEKLFF. The CDR3 coding sequence is TGTGCCAGCAGCTCCTCAGGGGGCATTAATGAAAAACTGTTTTTT.

This sequence joins TRBV9 and TRBJ2-1; D is unclear. From germline, CDR1 is SGDLS and CDR2 YYNGEE. This CDR3 is built from 13 residues. Between the trimmed V and J ends, which lost 7 bases and 9 bases, there was a span of 17 bases. CDR3 nucleotide sequence: TGTGCCAGCTCTTCGAGTAGGGCGAGTGAGCAGTTCTTC. Translating gives CASSSSRASEQFF.

The rearrangement uses TRBV20-1 and TRBJ2-1; possible D gene TRBD2, 6 bases. The CDR3 totals 11 residues. V lost 6 bases and J 12 bases, leaving 15 bases between the germline ends. Germline loops: CDR1 DFQATT, CDR2 SNEGSKA (reference sequence). CDR3 loop: CSAYTGRRQFF. In DNA form, the CDR3 reads TGCAGTGCATATACTGGGAGGCGGCAGTTCTTC.

The genes are TRBV14 and TRBJ2-4, with D perhaps given as TRBD1 or TRBD2 (6 bases each). Germline loops: CDR1 SGHDN, CDR2 FVKESK. V was shortened by 3 bases and J by 0 bases, with 12 bases between the two germline ends. The length of the CDR3 is 16 residues. CDR3 protein: CASSHAGDLAKNIQYF. The CDR3 coding sequence is TGTGCCAGCAGCCACGCAGGGGACTTAGCCAAAAACATTCAGTACTTC.

V usage is TRBV27 and J usage is TRBJ1-5, with D perhaps TRBD1 (6 bases). This CDR3 has 14 residues. Germline V gives CDR1 MNHEY, CDR2 SMNVEV (reference sequence). V gave up 5 bases and J gave up 2 bases, with 10 bases separating them. DNA for the CDR3: TGTGCCAGCAGTATACAGGGTCGCAATCAGCCCCAGCATTTT. Amino acids: CASSIQGRNQPQHF.

The CDR3 DNA reads as TGTGCCAGCAGCGTAGGTCAACTAGCCCAGGAGGAGCAGTACTTC. Protein: CASSVGQLAQEEQYF. The rearrangement links TRBV9 to TRBJ2-7, with D possibly being TRBD2 (6 bases). Germline V gene lookup returns CDR1 SGDLS and CDR2 YYNGEE. Trimming left V 0 bases short and J 7 bases short, with 17 bases between. The CDR3 sequence is 15 residues long. The variable domain in full, with the rest retrieved from reference TRBV9 and TRBJ2-7, is DSGVTQTPKHLITATGQRVTLRCSPRSGDLSVYWYQQSLDQGLQFLIQYYNGEERAKGNILERFSAQQFPDLHSELNLSSLELGDSALYFCASSVGQLAQEEQYFGPGTRLTVT.

This rearrangement joins TRBV9 to TRBJ2-7; D is possibly TRBD2 (6 bases). The CDR3 totals 12 residues. Trimming took 4 bases from V and 12 from J, leaving 17 bases between them. Germline V lookup: CDR1 SGDLS, CDR2 YYNGEE. Here the CDR3 DNA reads TGTGCCAGCAGCCCGGCGGGGACGAGCCTGTACTTC. Its protein is CASSPAGTSLYF. The whole variable domain, remainder taken from reference TRBV9 and TRBJ2-7, is DSGVTQTPKHLITATGQRVTLRCSPRSGDLSVYWYQQSLDQGLQFLIQYYNGEERAKGNILERFSAQQFPDLHSELNLSSLELGDSALYFCASSPAGTSLYFGPGTRLTVT.

The V gene is TRBV5-4, the J gene TRBJ2-5; 8 bases match TRBD2. The germline V gene has CDR1 SGHNT and CDR2 YYREEE (reference sequence). V was pared by 4 bases and J by 4 bases, with 6 bases of the junction left unmatched. The CDR3 is 14 residues long. For the CDR3, the DNA is TGTGCCAGCAGCCAACTGCTAGCGGGAGAGACCCAGTACTTC. This encodes CASSQLLAGETQYF.

V and J are TRBV18 and TRBJ2-7; D is unclear. Germline V gene sequence: CDR1 KGHSH, CDR2 LQKENI. The CDR3 has 13 residues. V lost 2 bases and J lost 2, with 7 bases in between. CDR3 DNA sequence: TGTGCCAGCTCACCAGCCGTTACCTACGAGCAGTACTTC. It is translated as CASSPAVTYEQYF.

CDR3 in DNA: TGTGCCAGCAGTGTTCAGTTCTCCTACGAGCAGTACTTC. Protein sequence: CASSVQFSYEQYF. The chain employs TRBV6-1 and TRBJ2-7; D is ambiguous. Trimming took 4 bases from V and 0 from J, leaving 7 bases between them. CDR3 length equals 13 residues. CDR1 is MNHNS and CDR2 is SASEGT in the germline V gene.

The CDR3 is CASRLGDQNTEAFF. Here the CDR3 DNA reads TGTGCCAGCAGACTAGGGGACCAGAACACTGAAGCTTTCTTT. This chain links TRBV4-2 with TRBJ1-1; D may be TRBD1 (5 bases). Germline CDR1 LGHNA, CDR2 YNFKEQ. V was pared by 6 bases and J by 1 base, with 12 bases between. The CDR3 is 14 residues long.

V gene TRBV6-6 combines with J gene TRBJ2-7, with 10 nucleotides matching TRBD1. The CDR3 extends over 14 amino acids. V gave up 7 bases and J gave up 1 base; unmatched junction bases: 4. The germline CDR1 and CDR2 sequences are MNHNY and SVGAGI (reference sequence). The CDR3 reads CASIGQGVSYEQYF. In nucleotides, the CDR3 is TGTGCCAGCATTGGACAGGGGGTGTCCTACGAGCAGTACTTC.

This clone was seen only once. J is TRBJ2-1 and V is TRBV27; TRBD1 agrees at 10 bases. Germline CDR1 and CDR2: MNHEY and SMNVEV (reference sequence). Germline trimming cut 0 bases from V and 9 bases from J; bases unmatched to any gene: 8. CDR3 size: 16 residues. CDR3 residues: CASSLSPGQGLGEQFF. CDR3 in DNA: TGTGCCAGCAGTTTATCGCCGGGACAGGGGTTAGGTGAGCAGTTCTTC.

The genes are TRBV7-6 and TRBJ2-3; D is perhaps TRBD1 (5 bases). The germline V gene encodes CDR1 SGHVS and CDR2 FNYEAQ. CDR3 length: 13 amino acids. With 0 bases removed from V and 4 bases from J, the gap between germline ends came to 5 bases. The CDR3 region has the DNA TGTGCCAGCAGCTTAGCACAGGCAGATACGCAGTATTTT. Translating gives CASSLAQADTQYF.

The gene calls are TRBV7-6 and TRBJ2-1, with a tentative D call TRBD1 (6 bases). The CDR3 length is 13 residues. V was shortened by 5 bases and J by 12 bases, with 17 bases between the two germline ends. CDR1 is SGHVS, CDR2 FNYEAQ, per germline. CDR3: CASSEEWGHWQFF. The CDR3 DNA is TGTGCCAGCAGCGAAGAATGGGGGCATTGGCAGTTCTTC.

The gene calls are TRBV6-1 and TRBJ1-2; D is perhaps TRBD1 (6 bases). Germline CDR1 MNHNS, CDR2 SASEGT. Deletions cut 3 bases from V and 3 bases from J, with 23 bases between. The CDR3 has 18 residues. The CDR3 region is CASSDPPVGDKRDYGYTF. CDR3 nucleotide sequence: TGTGCCAGCAGTGACCCCCCGGTGGGGGACAAAAGGGACTATGGCTACACCTTC.